This T cell receptor (beta chain) was documented in a study of T cell clones after liver transplantation. Overall study: TCRbeta sequencing after a pre-transplant mixed lymphocyte reaction identified graft-donor-reactive clones, later tracked in post-transplant blood. At least one year of complete immunosuppression withdrawal without enzymes over twice normal defined tolerance. Overall study findings and caveats: Rather than being deleted, graft donor-reactive T cells may have moved into the graft.

Thawed unstimulated PBMCs were FACS-sorted by CD3, CD4 and CD8 into two populations. V was cut by 3 bases and J by 0 bases, with 9 bases left in between. This CDR3 contains 15 residues. CDR1 and CDR2 (germline): SNHLY, FYNNEI. The protocol was immunoSEQ multiplex PCR, while the TCRdb copy is restricted to in-frame clones and leaves out a portion. The sample includes 55,000 to 75,000 clones, around two thirds of them seen just once. On this clone: As yet, its antigen is unknown.

This chain joins TRBV2 and TRBJ1-5, with D possibly matching TRBD1 (6 bases). The sample here was CD4+ T cells from blood, taken at the roughly 16-month timepoint. This sequence was found in a human patient who received a liver transplant. Certain T cells may be donor cells from the graft. The CDR3 spells CASSDSGDSNQPQHF. The CDR3 DNA reads TGTGCCAGCAGTGATTCAGGGGATAGCAATCAGCCCCAGCATTTT.